The T cell receptor beta chain under discussion was sequenced for a study of identical twins. Notes on this clonotype: What it binds is not known.

The CDR3 is 17 residues long. The V end was cut by 0 bases, the J end by 0 bases, with 15 bases between. In germline, CDR1 is SGHNT, CDR2 YYREEE (reference sequence). Study results and limitations: Whereas memory repertoires showed no such difference, abundant cord blood beta clonotypes carried fewer insertions. These conclusions were based on statistical analysis (cross-sectional, not following the same donors). A partial confounding effect on zero-insertion analyses could come from invariant MAIT and iNKT cells.

TCRdb passed the 5' RACE reads through MiXCR, listing each CDR3 protein once. The sample lists roughly 250,000 distinct CDR3 sequences, more than 13% occurring once. The material sequenced was memory (CD45RO+) T cells sorted from blood. The clonotype was recovered from a woman between 18 and 29 years old in good health. The V and J genes are TRBV5-4 and TRBJ2-5, with D perhaps being TRBD1 or TRBD2 (5 bases each). The chain's CDR3 is CASSLVGETGHQETQYF. In DNA form, the CDR3 reads TGTGCCAGCAGCTTGGTCGGAGAGACGGGGCACCAAGAGACCCAGTACTTC.